This T cell receptor (beta chain) was recovered during a study of CD8 T cells in Susac syndrome. This CDR3 has 15 residues. CDR1 is SGHRS, CDR2 YFSETQ, per germline. The trim removed 0 bases at V and 8 bases at J, leaving 8 bases unmatched. cDNA came from roughly 0.53 to 1 ug RNA primed by random hexamers. Amplification of TCR beta CDR3 by immunoSEQ multiplex PCR spanned 54 Vbeta and 13 Jbeta. TCRdb reprocessed the immunoSEQ multiplex PCR reads via MiXCR and lists one record per CDR3 protein. Of 150,000 to 190,000 distinct CDR3 sequences listed, about 94% are singletons. Negative isolation yielded the CD8+ and CD4+ T cells, while FACS enriched the TEMRA cells.

The clonotype originates from a human donor with multiple sclerosis. The sequenced material came from CD8+ T cells from PBMCs. The chain carries TRBV5-1 and TRBJ2-4, with 7 bases fitting TRBD1. CDR3 sequence (DNA): TGCGCCAGCAGCTTGGACAGGGGTTTAGTGGACATTCAGTACTTC. Translating gives CASSLDRGLVDIQYF.